The source of this T cell receptor beta chain is a study of blood T cell repertoires in COVID-19 (dated by TCRdb to the early 2020s). In terms of the full investigation: Samples covering the acute and convalescent phases of COVID-19 were provided by collaborators in the United States, Italy and Spain. The sample metadata nearly always contained a de-identified subject ID, COVID-19 status, age in years and sex. The repertoires were released in a freely available public database meant as a resource for research on the immune response to SARS-CoV-2. The samples were drawn from two sources: the first 160 participants of the ongoing ImmuneRACE study, and over 1,000 subjects contributed by 6 global collaborators. The material from the prospective study consisted of cDNA or gDNA derived from T cells, B-cell-depleted T cells, or PBMCs. The dataset comprised deeply sampled blood TCRbeta repertoires from subjects exposed to, actively infected with, or recovered from COVID-19. Where available, HLA class I and class II types were obtained from metadata supplied by the sample provider rather than from assay-based typing.

Points on this clone: No antigen is known for it. Base qualities are missing; no much larger clone stands one base away.

Study-wide findings and limitations: The quantity of clinical and demographic metadata differed by source and by participant and was supplied without curation.

TCRbeta CDR3 regions were amplified from genomic DNA using the immunoSEQ Assay, a bias-controlled multiplex PCR. Per the original workflow: Nucleated cell counts per sample were estimated from amplification of reference gene primers within the assay. To quantify the absolute abundance of each unique TCRbeta CDR3 rearrangement, sequence reads were collapsed and filtered. For each sample, productive Simpson clonality was calculated as the square root of Simpson's diversity index over productive rearrangements. TCRdb carries this immuneACCESS record with in-frame sequences only. Its versions omit some clonotypes, under half of them owing to an unresolved V gene in the studies checked, with the rest unexplained. D and trimming were read from the DNA, whereas the V and J calls and clone size are those reported in that table. The sample includes over 100,000 clones, with around 88% observed a single time. Approximately 4.5% of the sample is in the top ten clones.

At one collaborating source in Seattle, patients were enrolled during active infection and were followed longitudinally through the course of disease. Collaborating institutions collected whole blood in K2EDTA tubes following their own protocols. For TCRbeta analysis, collaborators shipped samples as frozen whole blood, isolated PBMCs, or DNA extracted from either of those sample types. The junction shows trimming of 3 bases on V and 5 bases on J, and the gene matches do not reach 15 bases of it. There are 17 amino acids in the CDR3, from cysteine to phenylalanine inclusive. Only CDR3 DNA is held: 51 bases, read in frame from base 1. Looking up the germline V gene (reference sequence) yields CDR1 SEHNR and CDR2 FQNEAQ.

The chain employs TRBV7-9 and TRBJ2-5; 7 middle bases align to TRBD2. This sequence originates from a man aged 55 to 70 with COVID-19, enrolled during active disease. Sequencing was carried out using peripheral blood. The nucleotide sequence is given as TGTGCCAGCAGCTTGAGGCGGGGGAGCCCAAGATCGGAGACCCAGTACTTC. Its protein product is CASSLRRGSPRSETQYF.